The T cell receptor (beta chain) under discussion was sequenced for a study of cytomegalovirus exposure and HLA in healthy donors. The CDR3 is made up of 16 amino acids. CDR1 LNHDA and CDR2 SQIVND come from the germline V gene (reference sequence). Trimming removed 5 bases at V and 0 bases at J, with 16 bases between. This clone was seen a handful of times. The PCR contained 60 Vbeta and 13 Jbeta primers. Sequenced by immunoSEQ multiplex PCR; TCRdb stores in-frame clones only, minus some. The data contain tens of thousands of clones, less than 75% of them singletons. The chain couples TRBV19 to TRBJ1-1, with TRBD1 as a possible D gene (5 bases). The clonotype originates from a man aged 30 to 45 in good health and CMV-seronegative. Sequencing used PBMCs. This CDR3 reads CASSFRPDRMNTEAFF. The CDR3, as DNA: TGTGCCAGTAGTTTCCGACCTGACAGAATGAACACTGAAGCTTTCTTT.